This T cell receptor beta chain came from a study of cytomegalovirus exposure and HLA in healthy donors. Study outcomes and limitations: Being indistinguishable, some V segments were excluded, TRBV6-2 and TRBV6-3 among them. Reported findings show TCR beta sequences accurately forecast HLA-A and HLA-B alleles in most subjects. Roughly even sequencing depth across donors was the assumption behind the presence/absence analyses.

Vbeta (60) and Jbeta (13) primers were used in the PCR. Only in-frame clones appear in the TCRdb table, and some are missing; sequencing was by immunoSEQ multiplex PCR. The sample includes tens of thousands of clones, 78% seen only once; the top ten take 1.5% to 2%. To note about this clone: Antigen unknown.

The junction had 7 bases not matched to a gene; V was cut back by 8 bases and J by 6 bases. Germline CDR1 SGHAT, CDR2 FQNNGV. The CDR3 has 13 residues. This rearrangement joins TRBV11-2 to TRBJ1-1; 9 bases agree with TRBD1. Material: PBMCs. This receptor was identified in a man aged 40-49 years in good health and CMV-seronegative. CDR3 protein: CASFNRGQPEAFF. CDR3 sequence (DNA): TGTGCCAGCTTCAACAGGGGGCAGCCTGAAGCTTTCTTT.